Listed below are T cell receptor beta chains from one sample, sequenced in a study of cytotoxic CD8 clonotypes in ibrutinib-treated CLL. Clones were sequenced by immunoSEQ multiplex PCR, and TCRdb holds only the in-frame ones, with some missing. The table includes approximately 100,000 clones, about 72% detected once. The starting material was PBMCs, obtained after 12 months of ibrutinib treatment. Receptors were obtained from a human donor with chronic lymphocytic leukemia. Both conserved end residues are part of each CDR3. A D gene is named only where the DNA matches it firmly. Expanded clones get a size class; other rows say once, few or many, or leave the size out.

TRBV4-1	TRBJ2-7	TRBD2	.	CASSQVTSGTTYEQYF	TGCGCCAGCAGCCAAGTAACGTCAGGGACTACCTACGAGCAGTACTTC
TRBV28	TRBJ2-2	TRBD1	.	CASSDRVWKTGELFF	TGTGCCAGCAGTGACAGGGTGTGGAAAACCGGGGAGCTGTTTTTT
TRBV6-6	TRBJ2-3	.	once	CASSYKGTSTDTQYF	TGTGCCAGCAGTTACAAGGGGACTAGCACAGATACGCAGTATTTT
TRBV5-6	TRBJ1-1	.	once	CASSLGRGKTEAFF	TGTGCCAGCAGCTTGGGCCGGGGGAAGACTGAAGCTTTCTTT
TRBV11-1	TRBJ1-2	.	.	CASKRQDNGYTF	TGTGCCAGCAAGCGACAGGACAATGGCTACACCTTC
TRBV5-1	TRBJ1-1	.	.	CASSFQNTEAFF	TGCGCCAGCAGCTTCCAGAACACTGAAGCTTTCTTT
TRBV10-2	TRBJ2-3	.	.	CASSDGGRRLGTDTQYF	TGCGCCAGCAGCGACGGGGGTCGTCGACTGGGGACAGATACGCAGTATTTT
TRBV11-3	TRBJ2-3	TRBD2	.	CASSTRASGGAKTDTQYF	TGTGCCAGCAGCACTCGCGCTAGCGGGGGGGCTAAGACAGATACGCAGTATTTT
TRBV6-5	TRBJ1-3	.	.	CASSYVRGTGNTIYF	TGTGCCAGCAGTTACGTCCGGGGTACCGGAAACACCATATATTTT
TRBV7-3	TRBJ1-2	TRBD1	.	CASSLTLTGSGYTF	TGTGCCAGCAGCTTAACGCTGACAGGGAGTGGCTACACCTTC
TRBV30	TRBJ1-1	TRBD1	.	CASRWTGWRTEAFF	TGTGCCTCGCGTTGGACAGGATGGCGCACTGAAGCTTTCTTT
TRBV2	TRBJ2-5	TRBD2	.	CATVERGVYQETQYF	TGTGCCACAGTTGAGCGGGGGGTGTACCAAGAGACCCAGTACTTC
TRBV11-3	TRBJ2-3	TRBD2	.	CASSLGSGGNTDTQYF	TGTGCCAGCAGCTTAGGGAGCGGGGGAAACACAGATACGCAGTATTTT
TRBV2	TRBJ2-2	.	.	CASSDDGAPYTGELFF	TGTGCCAGCAGTGACGACGGGGCCCCCTACACCGGGGAGCTGTTTTTT
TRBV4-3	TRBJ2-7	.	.	CASSQEPGGEQYF	TGCGCCAGCAGCCAAGAACCAGGGGGGGAGCAGTACTTC
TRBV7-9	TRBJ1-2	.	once	CASSLTPQGFYGYTF	TGTGCCAGCAGCTTAACCCCACAGGGATTCTATGGCTACACCTTC
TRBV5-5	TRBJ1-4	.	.	CASSLSFRQGNEKLFF	TGTGCCAGCAGCTTATCGTTCCGGCAGGGAAATGAAAAACTGTTTTTT
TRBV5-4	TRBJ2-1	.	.	CASAERTDNNEQFF	TGTGCCAGCGCCGAAAGGACAGACAACAATGAGCAGTTCTTC
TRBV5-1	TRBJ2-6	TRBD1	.	CASSRTGGAPGANVLTF	TGCGCCAGCTCAAGGACAGGGGGCGCTCCTGGGGCCAACGTCCTGACTTTC
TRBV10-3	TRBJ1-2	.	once	CAITRVGDYGYTF	TGTGCCATCACGAGGGTCGGAGACTATGGCTACACCTTC
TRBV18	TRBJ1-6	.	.	CASSPTVTYNSPLHF	TGTGCCAGCTCCCCGACCGTGACCTATAATTCACCCCTCCACTTT
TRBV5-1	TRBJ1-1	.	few	CASSARSNTEAFF	TGCGCCAGCAGCGCACGATCGAACACTGAAGCTTTCTTT
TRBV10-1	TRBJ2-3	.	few	CASSGGDSTQYF	TGCGCCAGCAGTGGGGGGGACAGTACGCAGTATTTT
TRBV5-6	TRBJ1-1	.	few	CASSLPGRADTEAFF	TGTGCCAGCAGCTTGCCGGGCCGGGCCGACACTGAAGCTTTCTTT
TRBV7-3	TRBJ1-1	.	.	CASSSHRWNTEAFF	TGTGCCAGCAGCTCTCATCGGTGGAACACTGAAGCTTTCTTT
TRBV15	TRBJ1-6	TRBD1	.	CATSRGQGGNSPLHF	TGTGCCACCAGCAGAGGACAGGGCGGTAATTCACCCCTCCACTTT
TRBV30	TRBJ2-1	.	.	CAWSVTQRNEQFF	TGTGCCTGGAGTGTAACGCAGCGCAATGAGCAGTTCTTC
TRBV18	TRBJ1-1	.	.	CASSPPVGGRDTEAFF	TGTGCCAGCTCACCACCGGTCGGGGGGCGGGATACTGAAGCTTTCTTT
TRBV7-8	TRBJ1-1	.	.	CASSPREVNTEAFF	TGTGCCAGCAGCCCGAGGGAGGTTAACACTGAAGCTTTCTTT
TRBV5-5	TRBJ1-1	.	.	CASSPGGTVNTEAFF	TGTGCCAGCAGCCCGGGGGGCACAGTGAACACTGAAGCTTTCTTT
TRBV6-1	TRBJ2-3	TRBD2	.	CASSGLAGTSTDTQYF	TGTGCCAGCAGTGGACTAGCGGGGACTAGCACAGATACGCAGTATTTT
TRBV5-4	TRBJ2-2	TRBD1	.	CASSLGKGAHTGELFF	TGTGCCAGCAGCTTGGGAAAGGGGGCGCACACCGGGGAGCTGTTTTTT
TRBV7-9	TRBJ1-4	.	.	CASSLGTANEKLFF	TGTGCCAGCAGCTTAGGGACTGCTAATGAAAAACTGTTTTTT
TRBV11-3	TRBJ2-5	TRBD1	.	CASSSHRGQETQYF	TGTGCCAGCAGCTCCCACAGGGGGCAAGAGACCCAGTACTTC
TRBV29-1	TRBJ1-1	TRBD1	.	CSATGGLNTEAFF	TGCAGCGCCACAGGGGGCCTGAACACTGAAGCTTTCTTT
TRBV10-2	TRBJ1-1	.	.	CASIGKRSNTEAFF	TGCGCCAGCATCGGGAAGAGATCGAACACTGAAGCTTTCTTT
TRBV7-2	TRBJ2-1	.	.	CASSQDGLSYNEQFF	TGTGCCAGCAGCCAGGACGGTTTATCCTACAATGAGCAGTTCTTC
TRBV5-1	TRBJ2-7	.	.	CASSLEVGRLAQYF	TGCGCCAGCAGCTTGGAGGTAGGCCGTTTGGCGCAGTACTTC
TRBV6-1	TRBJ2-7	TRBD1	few	CASSAQRTGQSSYEQYF	TGTGCCAGCAGTGCCCAACGGACAGGCCAAAGCTCCTACGAGCAGTACTTC
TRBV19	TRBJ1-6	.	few	CAPPLGRGPLHF	TGTGCCCCTCCTCTGGGGCGAGGACCCCTCCACTTT
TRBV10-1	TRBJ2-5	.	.	CASSARGETQYF	TGCGCCAGCAGTGCCAGGGGAGAGACCCAGTACTTC
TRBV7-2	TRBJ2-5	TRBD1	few	CASSRQGGETQYF	TGTGCCAGCAGCCGACAGGGCGGGGAGACCCAGTACTTC
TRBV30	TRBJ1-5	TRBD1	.	CAWRNRGREGQPQHF	TGTGCCTGGAGAAACAGGGGGCGCGAGGGCCAGCCCCAGCATTTT
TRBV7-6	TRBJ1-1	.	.	CASSLNEEKAFF	TGTGCCAGCAGCTTAAATGAAGAGAAAGCTTTCTTT
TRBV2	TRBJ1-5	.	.	CASSLDGGNQPQHF	TGTGCCAGCAGTTTAGATGGAGGGAATCAGCCCCAGCATTTT
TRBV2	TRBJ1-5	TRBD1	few	CASGGQGSNQPQHF	TGTGCCAGCGGGGGACAGGGGAGCAATCAGCCCCAGCATTTT
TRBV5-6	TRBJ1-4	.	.	CASSRAGGGEDEKLVF	TGTGCCAGCAGCAGGGCAGGCGGGGGGGAAGATGAAAAACTGGTTTTT
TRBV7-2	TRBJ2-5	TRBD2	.	CASRLAPETQYF	TGTGCCAGCAGACTAGCGCCAGAGACCCAGTACTTC
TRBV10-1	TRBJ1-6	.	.	CASKTSRDYSPLHF	TGCGCCTCCAAAACCTCCAGGGATTATTCACCCCTCCACTTT
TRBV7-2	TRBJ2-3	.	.	CASSPQTAQTDTQYF	TGTGCCAGCAGCCCACAGACGGCCCAAACAGATACGCAGTATTTT